This entry is about one TCR beta chain. Per sample, 10^5 or so TCR templates underwent assay. Data came from immunoSEQ multiplex PCR; TCRdb stores just in-frame clones and leaves some out. The profile covers about 120,000 clones, with 85% to 95% appearing a single time and over 0.15% taken by the ten largest. These data originate in a study of siplizumab effects on memory and regulatory T cells. The germline gives CDR1 GTSNPN, CDR2 SVGIG (reference sequence). This CDR3 spans 13 amino acids. The V gene lost 4 bases and the J gene lost 3 bases, with 10 bases spanning the gap. The receptor's source is a human donor in good health. The chain carries TRBV30 and TRBJ1-5, with no clear D. Sequences were obtained from non-Treg CD4+ T cells sorted from blood. Here the CDR3 reads CAWTGGFNQPQHF. The CDR3 region has the DNA TGTGCCTGGACAGGAGGATTCAATCAGCCCCAGCATTTT.